This passage covers 10 T cell receptor beta chains from one sample sequenced in a study of cytomegalovirus exposure and HLA in healthy donors. 60 Vbeta and 13 Jbeta primers were used in PCR. Produced via immunoSEQ multiplex PCR; TCRdb's table is partial and in-frame only. The top ten clones hold approximately 3.9% of a sample with some 140,000 clones, about two thirds of them seen once. The sample taken for sequencing was PBMCs. The receptors were gathered from a man in his forties or fifties in good health and CMV-seropositive.

This clone was seen a handful of times. CDR3 in DNA: TGTGCCAGCAGTGACTCGCAGGGGTTGCATGAGCAGTTCTTC. Residues: CASSDSQGLHEQFF. The chain uses TRBV6-4 and TRBJ2-1, with D maybe TRBD1 (6 bases). CDR1 is MRHNA and CDR2 is SNTAGT in the germline V gene. This CDR3 contains 14 residues. Trimming took off 0 bases at V and 8 bases at J, with 11 bases between the two ends.

This chain joins TRBV5-1 and TRBJ2-1, with 8 bases matching TRBD1. V lost 3 bases, J lost 5 bases, and 10 bases stayed unmatched. From germline, CDR1 is SGHRS and CDR2 YFSETQ. The CDR3 is 16 amino acids. CDR3 in amino acids: CASSSNPRQGNNEQFF. The CDR3 DNA is TGCGCCAGCAGCTCAAACCCAAGACAGGGGAACAATGAGCAGTTCTTC.

V usage is TRBV7-8 and J usage is TRBJ2-5; D remains unclear. Trimming took 5 bases from V and 0 from J, leaving 4 bases between them. CDR3 length: 12 residues. Germline CDR1 is SGHVS and CDR2 is FQNEAQ. The CDR3: CASSRNQETQYF. The CDR3 region has the DNA TGTGCCAGCAGCCGTAACCAAGAGACCCAGTACTTC.

This sequence joins TRBV5-4 and TRBJ1-2, with TRBD1 matching over 9 bases. Germline V gives CDR1 SGHNT, CDR2 YYREEE (reference sequence). This CDR3 is 14 amino acids long. V gave up 0 bases and J gave up 6 bases; unmatched junction bases: 3. The CDR3 DNA is TGTGCCAGCAGCTTGGAGGGGACAGGGAATGGCTACACCTTC. As protein: CASSLEGTGNGYTF.

V usage is TRBV20-1 and J usage is TRBJ2-3; possibly TRBD1 for D (5 bases). V was clipped by 3 bases and J by 10 bases, with 11 bases between them. Germline V lookup: CDR1 DFQATT, CDR2 SNEGSKA (reference sequence). The CDR3 sequence is 11 residues long. CDR3 coding DNA: TGCAGTGCTAGGGACAAATCACCGCAGTATTTT. This sequence encodes CSARDKSPQYF.

This clone turned up a few times. The rearrangement joins TRBV15 to TRBJ1-4, with D tentatively TRBD1 (6 bases). Germline V gives CDR1 LNHNV, CDR2 YYDKDF (reference sequence). CDR3 size: 16 residues. V shed 6 bases and J shed 1 base, with 15 bases lying between them. CDR3 sequence: CATRLNRERTNEKLFF. The CDR3 bases are TGTGCCACCAGGCTCAACAGGGAACGAACTAATGAAAAACTGTTTTTT.

This clone was observed a single time. The rearrangement uses TRBV6-5 and TRBJ1-2; 8 bases align to TRBD1. The CDR3 has 15 amino acids. Germline CDR1 MNHEY, CDR2 SVGAGI. V lost 0 bases and J lost 8; bases outside the gene matches: 8. Here the CDR3 DNA reads TGTGCCAGCAGTTACTCGCGGACAGGGAGTTCGGGCTACACCTTC. It yields the protein CASSYSRTGSSGYTF.

This clone was seen only once. The chain is built from TRBV7-9 and TRBJ1-1; D uncertain. CDR3 length equals 14 residues. Germline lookup yields CDR1 SEHNR and CDR2 FQNEAQ (reference sequence). V lost 5 bases and J lost 1, with 11 bases in between. This CDR3 is CASSISDPNTEAFF. In nucleotides, the CDR3 is TGTGCCAGCAGCATCAGCGACCCGAACACTGAAGCTTTCTTT.

The sample holds one count of this clone. The chain recombines TRBV2 with TRBJ2-2, with TRBD1 identical over 12 bases. The CDR3 sequence is 14 residues long. The junction had 4 bases not matched to a gene; V was cut back by 9 bases and J by 5 bases. Germline V gene data show CDR1 as SNHLY and CDR2 as FYNNEI. The CDR3: CASRDRGLTGELFF. CDR3 coding DNA: TGTGCCAGTCGGGACAGGGGGCTTACCGGGGAGCTGTTTTTT.

This clone has only one observation. The CDR3 loop reads CASSFGQGAEGYTF. Written as DNA, the CDR3 is TGTGCCAGCAGCTTCGGACAGGGGGCGGAGGGCTACACCTTC. This chain links TRBV7-2 with TRBJ1-2; TRBD1 matches at 11 bases. The CDR3 is 14 amino acids. Looked up from germline, CDR1 is SGHTA and CDR2 is FQGNSA. J gave up 8 bases and V 3 bases, and 5 bases lay outside the gene matches.